This T cell receptor (beta chain) was sequenced in a study of cytomegalovirus exposure and HLA in healthy donors. CDR3 length: 15 amino acids. Trimming at V came to 5 bases and at J to 2 bases, leaving 3 bases not matched to a gene. CDR1 and CDR2 from the germline V gene are MNHNY and SVGAGI (reference sequence). Here immunoSEQ multiplex PCR was the method, and the copy in TCRdb shows in-frame clones only, minus some. The sample contains a few hundred thousand clones, roughly 84% of which appear only once. Sequenced: PBMCs. This TCR was recovered from a woman in her twenties or thirties in good health and CMV-seropositive. The chain is built from TRBV6-6 and TRBJ1-5; the match to TRBD1 covers 10 bases. In DNA form, the CDR3 reads TGTGCCAGCAGTGCCGGGACAGGGGGCAATCAGCCCCAGCATTTT. It specifies CASSAGTGGNQPQHF.